This paragraph covers one TCR beta chain sequence. Its matching antigen is unknown. The protocol was immunoSEQ multiplex PCR, while the TCRdb copy is restricted to in-frame clones and leaves out a portion. This sample has around 4,300 clones; around 58% occur once, and the top ten carry roughly 4%. These data belong to a study of Tregs in tolerant kidney transplant recipients. Study details: FACS sorting followed an approximately 6-day coculture of CFSE-labeled recipient PBMCs with irradiated graft donor PBMCs. Findings and limits, study-wide: Biological reproducibility was not directly addressed, but technical replication error appeared minimal.

Germline CDR1 SQVTM, CDR2 ANQGSEA. Trimming removed 0 bases from V and 4 bases from J, with 22 bases in between. CDR3 length: 18 residues. The sequenced material came from CD8+ T cells from blood cultured with allogeneic cells. The chain carries TRBV29-1 and TRBJ2-1; D is perhaps TRBD1 or TRBD2 (6 bases each). The clonotype comes from a human donor in good health. As DNA, the CDR3 is TGCAGCGTTGAAGAAGGGGGGTCGTGGGGTTCGCGTTACAATGAGCAGTTCTTC. Amino acids: CSVEEGGSWGSRYNEQFF.